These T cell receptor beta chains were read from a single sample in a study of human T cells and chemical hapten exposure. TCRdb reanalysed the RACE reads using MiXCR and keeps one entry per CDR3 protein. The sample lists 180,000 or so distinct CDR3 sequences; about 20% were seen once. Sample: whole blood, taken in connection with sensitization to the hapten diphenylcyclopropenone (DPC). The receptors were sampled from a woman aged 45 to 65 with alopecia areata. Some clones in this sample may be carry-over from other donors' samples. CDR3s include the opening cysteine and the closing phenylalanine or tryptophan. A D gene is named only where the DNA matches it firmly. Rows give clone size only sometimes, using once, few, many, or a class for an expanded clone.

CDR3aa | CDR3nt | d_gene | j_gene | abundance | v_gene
CASSFMTSGRYHEQFF | TGTGCCAGCAGCTTCATGACTAGCGGGAGGTACCATGAGCAGTTCTTC | TRBD2 | TRBJ2-1 | NA | TRBV7-2
CASSTATGETQYF | TGTGCCAGCAGCACAGCGACGGGAGAGACCCAGTACTTC | NA | TRBJ2-5 | NA | TRBV12-3/TRBV12-4
CASSPLPSTGQSYQPQHF | TGTGCCAGCTCACCACTTCCGTCGACAGGACAATCCTATCAGCCCCAGCATTTT | NA | TRBJ1-5 | NA | TRBV18
CSARAPGLAGGYSYEQYF | TGCAGTGCTAGAGCCCCGGGACTAGCGGGAGGGTACTCCTACGAGCAGTACTTC | TRBD2 | TRBJ2-7 | NA | TRBV20-1
CSARVPEETQYF | TGCAGTGCTAGAGTCCCTGAGGAGACCCAGTACTTC | NA | TRBJ2-5 | NA | TRBV20-1
CASSPGLARYNEQFF | TGTGCCAGCAGCCCGGGACTAGCGCGGTACAATGAGCAGTTCTTC | TRBD2 | TRBJ2-1 | NA | TRBV7-9
CASSEMGSGSQPQHF | TGTGCCAGCAGTGAAATGGGCTCGGGGAGTCAGCCCCAGCATTTT | NA | TRBJ1-5 | few | TRBV2
CSAEPTLALISYNEQFF | TGCAGTGCTGAGCCCACCCTAGCGCTTATCTCCTACAATGAGCAGTTCTTC | NA | TRBJ2-1 | few | TRBV20-1
CASRDRVGQPQHF | TGTGCCAGCAGAGACAGAGTTGGGCAGCCCCAGCATTTT | NA | TRBJ1-5 | few | TRBV6-5
CASSLATANYGYTF | TGCGCCAGCAGCTTGGCCACAGCTAACTATGGCTACACCTTC | NA | TRBJ1-2 | few | TRBV5-1
CASHALITTSGGNEQFF | TGCGCCAGCCACGCACTGATAACGACTAGCGGGGGGAATGAGCAGTTCTTC | TRBD2 | TRBJ2-1 | few | TRBV5-1
CASSSQDWPPGNEQFF | TGTGCCAGCAGCTCTCAAGACTGGCCTCCTGGCAATGAGCAGTTCTTC | NA | TRBJ2-1 | few | TRBV9
CATSDPGLAIPYEQYF | TGTGCCACCAGCGATCCGGGACTAGCGATTCCCTACGAGCAGTACTTC | TRBD2 | TRBJ2-7 | NA | TRBV15
CASSPGRAPGELFF | TGTGCCAGCAGCCCAGGGCGCGCCCCCGGGGAGCTGTTTTTT | NA | TRBJ2-2 | NA | TRBV12-3/TRBV12-4